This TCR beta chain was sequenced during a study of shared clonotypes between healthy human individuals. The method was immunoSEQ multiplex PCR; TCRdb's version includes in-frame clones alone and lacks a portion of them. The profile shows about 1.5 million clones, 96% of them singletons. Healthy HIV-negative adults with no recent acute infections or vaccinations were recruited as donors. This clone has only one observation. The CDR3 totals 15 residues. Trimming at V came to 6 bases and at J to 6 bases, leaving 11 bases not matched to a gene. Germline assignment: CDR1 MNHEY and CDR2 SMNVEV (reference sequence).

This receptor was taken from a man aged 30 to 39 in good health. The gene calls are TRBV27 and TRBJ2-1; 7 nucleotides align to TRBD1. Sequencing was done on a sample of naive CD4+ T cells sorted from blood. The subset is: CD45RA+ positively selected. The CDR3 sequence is CASSDRVGVSNEQFF. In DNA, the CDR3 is TGTGCCAGCAGCGACAGGGTTGGGGTGAGCAATGAGCAGTTCTTC.